This T cell receptor beta chain was observed in a study of shared clonotypes between healthy human individuals (dated by TCRdb to 2020 to 2021). With regard to the full study: The cohort included three men and a couple of women between 18 and 49 years of age. For each donor, three plates each were used for CD4 naive and CD4 memory, two plates were used for CD8 naive, and one plate was used for CD8 memory. The study deeply sequenced blood TCR repertoires of roughly five healthy adults to estimate repertoire size and the extent of clonotype sharing between individuals. Libraries were prepared and TCR repertoires were sequenced by different laboratories using diverse techniques, in order to increase sequencing depth and limit assay-specific biases. Each donor's leukapheresis produced roughly between roughly 0.85 and 10 billion PBMCs. Broader findings and caveats from the paper: The small number of donors limited the genetic and exposure-history diversity represented. Pairwise subsampling indicated that sequencing depth was expected to affect the degree of clonotype sharing among donors. When a handful of donors were compared, the shared fraction of clonotypes was around 5% for naive CD4, 3% to 4% for naive CD8, 2.3% for memory CD4, and 0.35% to 0.4% for memory CD8. Incomplete sequencing was indicated by rarefaction of sorted-subset datasets, despite the large sequencing depth. Compared with non-shared clonotypes, the clonotypes found in all four sorted-subset donors had higher generation probabilities. Larger estimated clonotype richness was generally found for naive subsets than for memory subsets. Sampling was limited to blood, and TCR repertoires in tissue likely differ from TCR repertoires in blood.

For the CD8 naive samples, CD45RO-negative cells were positively selected for CCR7, yielding a CD45RA+CCR7+ population from which TemRA cells were excluded. Healthy HIV-negative adults with no recently reported acute infections or vaccinations were included as donors. All donors were Caucasian adults living in Nashville, Tennessee, USA. After blood collection by leukapheresis, PBMCs were isolated using Ficoll-Histopaque density gradient centrifugation and then cryopreserved in the vapor phase of liquid nitrogen. Purity and quantity of every magnetically sorted T cell population were checked by analytical flow cytometry. Genomic DNA was isolated from every sorted fraction and measured by UV absorbance on a Nanodrop 2000c. As regards this clone: No antigen is known for it. No quality values exist for individual bases; no much larger clone is one base distant.

V and J are truncated by 0 bases and 5 bases respectively, leaving an intervening sequence of 14 bases. Sequences ENHRY (CDR1) and SYGVKD (CDR2) are obtained from the germline V gene. Taken from cysteine to phenylalanine, the CDR3 has 15 residues. The retained sequence is limited to the CDR3, 45 bases, with the frame set at the first base. TCR CDR3 regions were amplified from genomic DNA by multiplex PCR using the deep immunoSEQ assay. For each cell subset, the extracted genomic DNA was distributed evenly across all wells of several immunoSEQ 96-well plates, and each plate served as one replicate. Each replicate PCR for sorted subsets received roughly 0.2 ug genomic DNA, equal to about 30,000 T cell genomes. The purified libraries were quantified using a Qubit 3.0 fluorometer, sized with a Bioanalyzer 2100, and then quantified again using the KAPA Library Quantification kit. A separate single-read 150-cycle Illumina NextSeq 550 flow cell was used to sequence each immunoSEQ 96-well plate. In the original analysis: The immunoSEQ output contained only junctional sequences without quality scores, so filtering could not match that applied to full-length reads. To assign V/J genes and CDR3, sequences were annotated using PyIR, a Python wrapper for IgBLAST v1.9, with IMGT germline references. Reads were filtered out if the reads had weak V/J assignments (E-value above 1e-6), no CDR3, stop codons, out-of-frame junctions, or ambiguous translated residues. A V3J clonotype was defined by an identical inferred V gene, J gene, and CDR3 amino acid sequence. Percentage overlap between repertoires was calculated by dividing the number of shared unique clonotypes by the size of the smaller repertoire. Three approaches were used to assess repertoire richness: RTK rarefaction, the Chao1 estimator, and Recon v2.1 estimates of unobserved clonotypes. OLGA was used to compute generation probabilities for all TCRbeta clonotypes that the gDNA method yielded from a few donors. Here the immuneACCESS table is served through TCRdb, limited to in-frame sequences with V and J called. Missing clones are a known gap in these copies; in checked studies unresolved V genes cover under half, and the rest lacks a known reason. V, J and clone size reflect that table, while D and trimming were determined from the DNA. The sample data list roughly 770,000 clones, and 95% to 97% of these were observed just once. Under 0.3% of the sample is taken by the ten largest.

The rearrangement joined TRBV10-3 to TRBJ2-7; the D gene may be TRBD1 or TRBD2, since each aligns over 5 bases. Source material: naive CD8+ T cells sorted from blood. What the cell subset or site label conveys for this sample: CD45RA+CCR7+. This sequence originates from a man between 25 and 39 years old in good health. CDR3 loop: CAISESGGQGDEQYF. The nucleotide sequence is TGTGCCATCAGTGAGTCGGGCGGGCAGGGCGACGAGCAGTACTTC.